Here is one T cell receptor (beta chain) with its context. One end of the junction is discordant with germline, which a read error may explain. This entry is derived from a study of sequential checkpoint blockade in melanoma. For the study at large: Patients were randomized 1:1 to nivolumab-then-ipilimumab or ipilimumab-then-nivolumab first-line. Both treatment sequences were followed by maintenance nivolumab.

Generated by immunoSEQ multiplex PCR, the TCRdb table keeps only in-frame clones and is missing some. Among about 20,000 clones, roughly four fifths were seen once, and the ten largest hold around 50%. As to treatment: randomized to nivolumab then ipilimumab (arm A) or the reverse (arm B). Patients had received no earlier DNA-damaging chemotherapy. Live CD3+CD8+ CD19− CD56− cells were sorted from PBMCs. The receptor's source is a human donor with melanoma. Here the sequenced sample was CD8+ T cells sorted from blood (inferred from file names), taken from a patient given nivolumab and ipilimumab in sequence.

CDR3 sequence: CASSQEHTRTGSYGYTF. CDR3 DNA: TGCGCCAGCAGCCAAGAACATACTAGGACAGGGAGCTATGGCTACACCTTC. The chain links TRBV5-8 to TRBJ1-2; 8 positions agree with TRBD1. Germline V gene data show CDR1 as SGHTS and CDR2 as YDEGEE. The CDR3 is 17 residues long.